This paragraph reports one T cell receptor (beta chain). The data were obtained in a study of technical replicates of blood from several donors. This CDR3 has 16 residues. CDR1 SGHNT and CDR2 YYREEE come from the germline V gene (reference sequence). V gave up 4 bases and J gave up 8 bases; unmatched junction bases: 14. Using immunoSEQ multiplex PCR, the repertoire was profiled, and TCRdb retains in-frame clones only, with some absent. The sample includes 81,000 or so clones, about 96% of them seen just once. The TCR was taken from a human donor in good health. The specimen was T cells isolated from PBMCs. This chain links TRBV5-4 with TRBJ1-3; 8 bases map to TRBD1. The CDR3 nucleotides are TGTGCCAGCAGCAGCGGACAGGGCTTGGCAAGGGACACCATATATTTT. Protein product: CASSSGQGLARDTIYF.